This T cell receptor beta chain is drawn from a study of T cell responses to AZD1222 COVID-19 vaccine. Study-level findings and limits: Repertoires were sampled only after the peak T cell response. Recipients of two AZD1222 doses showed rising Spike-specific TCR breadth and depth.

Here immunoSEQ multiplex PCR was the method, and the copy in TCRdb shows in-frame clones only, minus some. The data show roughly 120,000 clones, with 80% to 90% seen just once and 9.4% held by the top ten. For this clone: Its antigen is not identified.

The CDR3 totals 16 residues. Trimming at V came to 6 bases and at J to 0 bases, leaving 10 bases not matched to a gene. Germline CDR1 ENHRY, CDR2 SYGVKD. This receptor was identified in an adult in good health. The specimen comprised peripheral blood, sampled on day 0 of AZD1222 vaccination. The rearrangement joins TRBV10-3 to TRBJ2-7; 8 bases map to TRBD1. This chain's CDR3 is CAISRRDRSNSYEQYF. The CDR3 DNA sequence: TGTGCCATCAGCCGCCGGGACAGGAGTAACTCCTACGAGCAGTACTTC.